This T cell receptor beta chain was identified in a study of naive and memory T cell subsets. Study-wide results and caveats: Naive repertoires, especially CD8, held a few larger clonotypes, possibly memory cells re-expressing CD45RA.

This clonotype was counted ten times or more. Its antigen remains unknown. Both TRBC1 and TRBC2 were covered by a beta constant-region primer of two equimolar oligonucleotides. Ligated cDNA was amplified by four rounds of PCR with nested alpha and beta constant-region primers and SP2. TCRdb reanalysed the UMI-ligation and nested PCR reads using MiXCR and keeps one entry per CDR3 protein. The sample has around 100,000 distinct CDR3 sequences; more than 12% are singletons. Sample: naive CD8+ T cells from blood. The TCR was taken from a human donor in good health.

The CDR3 DNA reads as TGTGCCAGCACTCCCGGAGGGAGTAGGCCCACAGATACGCAGTATTTT. This codes for CASTPGGSRPTDTQYF. The rearrangement joins TRBV2 to TRBJ2-3; possibly TRBD2 for D (6 bases). The CDR3 has 16 amino acids. V lost 7 bases, J lost 2 bases, and 19 bases lay in between. The V gene's germline CDR1 is SNHLY and CDR2 FYNNEI.